A single sample gave rise to the 6 T cell receptor beta chains below, sequenced in a study of shared clonotypes between healthy human individuals. Measured with immunoSEQ multiplex PCR; TCRdb has only the in-frame clones, and not every one. Found here are millions of clones, over 85% of them singletons; the top ten hold 0.13%. The sequenced sample was naive CD4+ T cells sorted from blood. Subset denoted: CD45RA+ positively selected. These receptors were collected from a man aged 18 to 30 in good health.

The chain combines TRBV5-4 with TRBJ2-7, with TRBD1 identical over 12 bases. The CDR3 runs to 16 residues. CDR1 and CDR2 (germline): SGHNT, YYREEE (reference sequence). Trimming took 1 base from V and 6 from J; bases not matched to a gene: 8. The DNA for the CDR3 is TGTGCCAGCAGCTTGATGTCGGGACAGGGGGCGCGCGAGCAGTACTTC. Translating gives CASSLMSGQGAREQYF.

This chain joins TRBV7-9 and TRBJ1-3; the D is unclear. This CDR3 is 16 amino acids long. The germline V and J ends were trimmed by 1 base and 0 bases, with 10 bases remaining between them. Germline V gene sequence: CDR1 SEHNR, CDR2 FQNEAQ (reference sequence). The CDR3 sequence: CASSLDQTNSGNTIYF. The CDR3 DNA is TGTGCCAGCAGCTTAGACCAAACAAACTCTGGAAACACCATATATTTT.

CDR3 amino acids: CASSPSGQENSPLHF. CDR3 nucleotide sequence: TGTGCCAGCAGCCCCTCCGGACAGGAAAATTCACCCCTCCACTTT. The chain links TRBV7-3 to TRBJ1-6; 7 positions agree with TRBD1. The CDR3 consists of 15 residues. Germline CDR1 SGHTA, CDR2 FQGTGA. Losses at the gene ends were 5 bases for V and 7 bases for J; bases not matched to a gene: 8.

The V call is TRBV11-3, the J call TRBJ2-5, with D possibly being TRBD1 (6 bases). The CDR3 sequence is 15 residues long. The V and J ends lost 4 bases and 1 base respectively, with 13 bases between them. Germline CDR1 reads SGHNT; CDR2 reads YENEEA. CDR3 sequence (DNA): TGTGCCAGCAGCTGGGGCACAGGGCCCCAAGAGACCCAGTACTTC. As protein: CASSWGTGPQETQYF.

The chain employs TRBV7-2 and TRBJ2-3; D gene unclear. There are 12 residues in the CDR3. Trimming took 8 bases from V and 2 from J, leaving 8 bases between them. Germline V lookup: CDR1 SGHTA, CDR2 FQGNSA. As DNA, the CDR3 is TGTGCCAGCGTAGGGAACACAGATACGCAGTATTTT. Translating gives CASVGNTDTQYF.

The genes are TRBV6-1 and TRBJ2-3, with 9 bases aligning to TRBD2. Germline values: CDR1 MNHNS, CDR2 SASEGT. Unmatched junction bases numbered 7, after V lost 6 bases and J lost 3 bases. The CDR3 has 15 residues. CDR3 loop: CASRTSGSRTDTQYF. DNA for the CDR3: TGTGCCAGCAGAACTAGCGGGTCCAGGACAGATACGCAGTATTTT.